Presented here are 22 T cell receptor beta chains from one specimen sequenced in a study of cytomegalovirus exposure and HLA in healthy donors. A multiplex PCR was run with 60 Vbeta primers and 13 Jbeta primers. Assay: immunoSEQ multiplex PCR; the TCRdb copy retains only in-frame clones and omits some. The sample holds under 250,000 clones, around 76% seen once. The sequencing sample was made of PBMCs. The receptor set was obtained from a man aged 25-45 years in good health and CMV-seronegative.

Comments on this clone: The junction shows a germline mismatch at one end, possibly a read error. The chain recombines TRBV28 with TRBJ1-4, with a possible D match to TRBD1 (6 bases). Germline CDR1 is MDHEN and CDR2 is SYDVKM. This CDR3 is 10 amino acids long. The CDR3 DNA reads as TGTGCCAGCAGTTTGGGGGACAAACTTTTT. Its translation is CASSLGDKLF.

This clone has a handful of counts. CDR3 in amino acids: CASSAGTSRYNEQFF. CDR3 bases: TGTGCCAGCAGCGCCGGGACTAGCCGATACAATGAGCAGTTCTTC. The V call is TRBV11-2, the J call TRBJ2-1, with 9 positions matching TRBD2. Germline CDR1 and CDR2: SGHAT and FQNNGV. The CDR3 length is 15 residues. With V trimmed by 5 bases and J by 4 bases, 6 bases remained unmatched.

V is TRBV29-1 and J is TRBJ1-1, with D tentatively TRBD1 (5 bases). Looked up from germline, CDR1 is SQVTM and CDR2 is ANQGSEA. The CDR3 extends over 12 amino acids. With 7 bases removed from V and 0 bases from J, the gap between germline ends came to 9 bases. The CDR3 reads CSANRMNTEAFF. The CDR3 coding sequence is TGCAGCGCCAACAGGATGAACACTGAAGCTTTCTTT. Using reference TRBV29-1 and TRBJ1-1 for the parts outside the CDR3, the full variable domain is SAVISQKPSRDICQRGTSLTIQCQVDSQVTMMFWYRQQPGQSLTLIATANQGSEATYESGFVIDKFPISRPNLTFSTLTVSNMSPEDSSIYLCSANRMNTEAFFGQGTRLTVV.

In DNA form, the CDR3 reads TGTGCCTCGATTACAGGGGGTAGGAACAATGGCTACACCTTC. This codes for CASITGGRNNGYTF. The rearrangement links TRBV30 to TRBJ1-2, with TRBD1 identical over 8 bases. J lost 6 bases, V lost 7 bases, and 13 bases had no gene match. Looked up from germline, CDR1 is GTSNPN and CDR2 is SVGIG (reference sequence). CDR3 length equals 14 residues.

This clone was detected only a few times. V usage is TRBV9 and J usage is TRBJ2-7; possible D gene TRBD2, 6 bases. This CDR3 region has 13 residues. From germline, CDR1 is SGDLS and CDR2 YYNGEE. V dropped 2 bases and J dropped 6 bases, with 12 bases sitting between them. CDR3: CASSVATGAEQYF. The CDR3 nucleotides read TGTGCCAGCAGCGTCGCGACGGGAGCCGAGCAGTACTTC.

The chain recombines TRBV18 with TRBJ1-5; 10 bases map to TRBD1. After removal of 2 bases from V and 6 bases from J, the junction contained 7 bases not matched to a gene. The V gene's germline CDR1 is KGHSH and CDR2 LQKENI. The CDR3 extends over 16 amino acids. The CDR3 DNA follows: TGTGCCAGCTCACCATGGGACAGGGGTTTGGGTCAGCCCCAGCATTTT. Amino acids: CASSPWDRGLGQPQHF.

In nucleotides, the CDR3 is TGCGCCAGCAGCTTGGGGCACAACACAGATACGCAGTATTTT. It is translated as CASSLGHNTDTQYF. The gene calls are TRBV5-1 and TRBJ2-3; no reliable D call. V was pared by 0 bases and J by 2 bases, with 7 bases between. Germline loops: CDR1 SGHRS, CDR2 YFSETQ. This CDR3 is built from 14 residues.

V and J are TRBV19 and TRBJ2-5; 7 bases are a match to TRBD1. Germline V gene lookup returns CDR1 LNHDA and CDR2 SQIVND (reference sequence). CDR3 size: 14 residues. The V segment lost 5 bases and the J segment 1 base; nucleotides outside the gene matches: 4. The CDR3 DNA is TGTGCCAGTAGTGGGCAGGGGGTCCAAGAGACCCAGTACTTC. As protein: CASSGQGVQETQYF.

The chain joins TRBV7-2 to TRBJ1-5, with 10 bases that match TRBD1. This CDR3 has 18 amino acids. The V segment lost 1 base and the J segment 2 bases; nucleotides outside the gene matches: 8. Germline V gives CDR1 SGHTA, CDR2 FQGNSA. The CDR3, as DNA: TGTGCCAGCAGCTTAGTCCCGGGACAGGGGTATGGCAATCAGCCCCAGCATTTT. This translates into CASSLVPGQGYGNQPQHF.

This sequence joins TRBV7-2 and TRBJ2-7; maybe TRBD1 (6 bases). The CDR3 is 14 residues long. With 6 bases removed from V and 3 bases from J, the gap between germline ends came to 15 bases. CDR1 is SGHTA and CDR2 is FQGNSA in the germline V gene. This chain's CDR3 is CASRETGVDYEQYF. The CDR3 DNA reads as TGTGCCAGCAGGGAGACAGGAGTGGACTACGAGCAGTACTTC. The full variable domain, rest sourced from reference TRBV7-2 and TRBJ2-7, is GAGVSQSPSNKVTEKGKDVELRCDPISGHTALYWYRQSLGQGLEFLIYFQGNSAPDKSGLPSDRFSAERTGGSVSTLTIQRTQQEDSAVYLCASRETGVDYEQYFGPGTRLTVT.

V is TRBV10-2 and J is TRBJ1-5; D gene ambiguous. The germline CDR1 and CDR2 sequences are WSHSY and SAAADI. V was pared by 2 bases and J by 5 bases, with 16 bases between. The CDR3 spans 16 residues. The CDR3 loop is CASSELTYEGDQPQHF. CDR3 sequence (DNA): TGCGCCAGCAGTGAGCTGACCTACGAGGGCGATCAGCCCCAGCATTTT.

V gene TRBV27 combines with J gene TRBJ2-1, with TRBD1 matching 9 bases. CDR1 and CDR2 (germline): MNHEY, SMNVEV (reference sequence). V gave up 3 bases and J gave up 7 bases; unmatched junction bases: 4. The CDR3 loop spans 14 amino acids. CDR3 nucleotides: TGTGCCAGCAGTTTGGGGACAGGGCGGAATGAGCAGTTCTTC. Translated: CASSLGTGRNEQFF.

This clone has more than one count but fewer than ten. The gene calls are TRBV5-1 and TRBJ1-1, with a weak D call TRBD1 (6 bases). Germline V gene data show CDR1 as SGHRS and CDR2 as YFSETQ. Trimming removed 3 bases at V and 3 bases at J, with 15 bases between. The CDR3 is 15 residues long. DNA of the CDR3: TGCGCCAGCAGCTGGGGGGGAGGGGGAGACACTGAAGCTTTCTTT. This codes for CASSWGGGGDTEAFF.

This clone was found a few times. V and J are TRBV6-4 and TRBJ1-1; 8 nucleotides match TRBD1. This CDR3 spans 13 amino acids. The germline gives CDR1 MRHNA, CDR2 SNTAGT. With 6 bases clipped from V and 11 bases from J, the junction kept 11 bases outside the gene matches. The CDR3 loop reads CASSSTLQGVAFF. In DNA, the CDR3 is TGTGCCAGCAGCTCGACCTTACAGGGGGTGGCTTTCTTT.

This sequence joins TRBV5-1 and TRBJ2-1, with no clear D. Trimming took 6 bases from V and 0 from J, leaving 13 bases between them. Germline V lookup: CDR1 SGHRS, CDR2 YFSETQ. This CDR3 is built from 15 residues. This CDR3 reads CASTWRASSYNEQFF. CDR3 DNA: TGCGCCAGCACCTGGAGAGCGAGCTCCTACAATGAGCAGTTCTTC.

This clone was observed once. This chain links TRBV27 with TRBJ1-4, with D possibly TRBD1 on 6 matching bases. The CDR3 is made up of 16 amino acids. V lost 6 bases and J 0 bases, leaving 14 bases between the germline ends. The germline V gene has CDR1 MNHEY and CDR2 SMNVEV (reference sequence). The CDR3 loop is CASSRDRIATNEKLFF. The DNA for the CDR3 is TGTGCCAGCAGCCGAGACAGGATTGCAACTAATGAAAAACTGTTTTTT.

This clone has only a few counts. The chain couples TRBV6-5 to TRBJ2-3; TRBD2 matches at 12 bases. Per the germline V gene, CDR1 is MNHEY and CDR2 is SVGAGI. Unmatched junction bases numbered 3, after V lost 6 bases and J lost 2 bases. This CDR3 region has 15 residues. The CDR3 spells CASSRLAGATDTQYF. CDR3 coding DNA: TGTGCCAGCAGCCGACTAGCGGGAGCCACAGATACGCAGTATTTT.

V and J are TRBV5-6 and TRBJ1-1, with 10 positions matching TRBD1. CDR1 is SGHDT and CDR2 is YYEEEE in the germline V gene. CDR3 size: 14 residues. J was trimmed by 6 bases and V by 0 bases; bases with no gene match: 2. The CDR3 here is CASSLGQGAAEAFF. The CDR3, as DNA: TGTGCCAGCAGCTTGGGACAGGGGGCTGCTGAAGCTTTCTTT. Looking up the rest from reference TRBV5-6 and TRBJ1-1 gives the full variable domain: DAGVTQSPTHLIKTRGQQVTLRCSPKSGHDTVSWYQQALGQGPQFIFQYYEEEERQRGNFPDRFSGHQFPNYSSELNVNALLLGDSALYLCASSLGQGAAEAFFGQGTRLTVV.

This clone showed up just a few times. CDR3 sequence reads: CASRANSGRAVTYEQYF. The DNA for the CDR3 is TGTGCCAGCAGAGCCAATAGCGGGAGGGCGGTAACCTACGAGCAGTACTTC. The chain uses TRBV7-9 and TRBJ2-7; 11 bases are a match to TRBD2. The CDR3 is 17 amino acids. With V trimmed by 6 bases and J by 2 bases, 12 bases remained unmatched. Germline lookup yields CDR1 SEHNR and CDR2 FQNEAQ (reference sequence).

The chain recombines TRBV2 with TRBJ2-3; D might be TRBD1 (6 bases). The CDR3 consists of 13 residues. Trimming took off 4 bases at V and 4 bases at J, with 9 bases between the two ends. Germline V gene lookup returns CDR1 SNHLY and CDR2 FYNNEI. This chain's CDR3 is CASSGRGADTQYF. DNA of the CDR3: TGTGCCAGCAGTGGCAGGGGTGCAGATACGCAGTATTTT.

CDR3 sequence: CAISPDRGNQPQHF. In DNA form, the CDR3 reads TGTGCCATCAGCCCCGACAGGGGAAATCAGCCCCAGCATTTT. This chain connects TRBV10-3 to TRBJ1-5, with TRBD1 identical over 8 bases. The germline V gene encodes CDR1 ENHRY and CDR2 SYGVKD. The CDR3 extends over 14 amino acids. The J segment lost 4 bases and the V segment lost 6 bases, leaving 5 bases of the junction unmatched.

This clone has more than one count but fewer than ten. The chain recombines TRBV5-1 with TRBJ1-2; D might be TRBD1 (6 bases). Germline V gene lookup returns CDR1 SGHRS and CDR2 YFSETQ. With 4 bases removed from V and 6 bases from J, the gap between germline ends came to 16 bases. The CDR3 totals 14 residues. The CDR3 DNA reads TGCGCCAGCAGCACTCAGGGGATCGAGGATGGCTACACCTTC. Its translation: CASSTQGIEDGYTF.